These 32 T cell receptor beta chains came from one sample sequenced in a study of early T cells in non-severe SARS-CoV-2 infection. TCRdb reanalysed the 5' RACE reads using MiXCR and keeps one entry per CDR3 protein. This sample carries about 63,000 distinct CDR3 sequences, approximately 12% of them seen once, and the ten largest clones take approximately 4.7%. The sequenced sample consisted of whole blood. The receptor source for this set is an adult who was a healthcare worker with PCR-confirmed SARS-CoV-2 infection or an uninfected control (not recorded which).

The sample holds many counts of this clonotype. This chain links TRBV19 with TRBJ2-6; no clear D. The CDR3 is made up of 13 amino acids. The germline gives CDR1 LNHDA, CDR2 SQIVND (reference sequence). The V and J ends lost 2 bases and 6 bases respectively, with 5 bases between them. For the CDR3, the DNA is TGTGCCAGTAGTATAAAGGAGGCCAACGTCCTGACTTTC. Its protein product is CASSIKEANVLTF.

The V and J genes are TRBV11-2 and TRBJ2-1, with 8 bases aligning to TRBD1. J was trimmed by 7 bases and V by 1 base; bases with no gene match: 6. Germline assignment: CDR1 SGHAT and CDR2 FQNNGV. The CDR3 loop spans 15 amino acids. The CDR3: CASSLGLNRGNEQFF. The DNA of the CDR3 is TGTGCCAGCAGCTTAGGACTTAACAGGGGGAATGAGCAGTTCTTC. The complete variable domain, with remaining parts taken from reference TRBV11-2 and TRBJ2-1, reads EAGVAQSPRYKIIEKRQSVAFWCNPISGHATLYWYQQILGQGPKLLIQFQNNGVVDDSQLPKDRFSAERLKGVDSTLKIQPAKLEDSAVYLCASSLGLNRGNEQFFGPGTRLTVL.

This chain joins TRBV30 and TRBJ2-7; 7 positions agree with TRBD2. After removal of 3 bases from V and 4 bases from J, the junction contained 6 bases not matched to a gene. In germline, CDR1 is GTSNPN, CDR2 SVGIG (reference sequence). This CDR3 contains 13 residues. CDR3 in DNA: TGTGCCTGGAGGGGAAGGGGAGGGTACGAGCAGTACTTC. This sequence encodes CAWRGRGGYEQYF.

This chain's CDR3 is CASSPDALSYEQYF. The CDR3 DNA sequence: TGTGCCAGCAGTCCTGACGCTCTCTCCTACGAGCAGTACTTC. The chain recombines TRBV6-2 or TRBV6-3 with TRBJ2-7; no definite D call. Germline values: CDR1 MNHEY, CDR2 SVGEGT. Trimming stripped 5 bases from V and 0 bases from J, with 11 bases between. This CDR3 has 14 residues.

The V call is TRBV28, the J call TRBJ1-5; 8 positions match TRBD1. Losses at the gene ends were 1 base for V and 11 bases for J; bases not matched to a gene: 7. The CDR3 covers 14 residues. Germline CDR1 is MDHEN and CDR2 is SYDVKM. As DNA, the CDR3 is TGTGCCAGCAGTTTATCTGGGACAGGTAGGGCCCAGCATTTT. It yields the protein CASSLSGTGRAQHF.

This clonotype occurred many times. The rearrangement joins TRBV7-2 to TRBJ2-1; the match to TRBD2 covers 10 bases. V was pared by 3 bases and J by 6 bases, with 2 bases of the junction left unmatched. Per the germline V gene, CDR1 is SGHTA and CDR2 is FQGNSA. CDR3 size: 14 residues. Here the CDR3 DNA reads TGTGCCAGCAGCTTCAGCGGGGGGGCCAATGAGCAGTTCTTC. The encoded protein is CASSFSGGANEQFF.

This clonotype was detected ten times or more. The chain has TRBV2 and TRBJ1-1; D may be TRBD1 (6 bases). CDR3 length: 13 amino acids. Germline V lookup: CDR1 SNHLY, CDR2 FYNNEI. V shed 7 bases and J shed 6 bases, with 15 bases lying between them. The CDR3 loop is CASMGAQTPEAFF. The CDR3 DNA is TGTGCCAGCATGGGGGCCCAGACACCTGAAGCTTTCTTT.

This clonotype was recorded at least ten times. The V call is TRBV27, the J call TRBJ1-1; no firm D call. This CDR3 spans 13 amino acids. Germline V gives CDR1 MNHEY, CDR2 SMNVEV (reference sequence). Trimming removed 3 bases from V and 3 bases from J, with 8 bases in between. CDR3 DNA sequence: TGTGCCAGCAGTTTTTCCGACCACACTGAAGCTTTCTTT. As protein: CASSFSDHTEAFF.

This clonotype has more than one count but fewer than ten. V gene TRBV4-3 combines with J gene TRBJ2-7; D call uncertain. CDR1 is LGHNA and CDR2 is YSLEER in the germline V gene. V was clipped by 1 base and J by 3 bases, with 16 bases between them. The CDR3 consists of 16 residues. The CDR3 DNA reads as TGCGCCAGCAGCCAAGGCACACCGATATCGCTCTACGAGCAGTACTTC. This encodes CASSQGTPISLYEQYF.

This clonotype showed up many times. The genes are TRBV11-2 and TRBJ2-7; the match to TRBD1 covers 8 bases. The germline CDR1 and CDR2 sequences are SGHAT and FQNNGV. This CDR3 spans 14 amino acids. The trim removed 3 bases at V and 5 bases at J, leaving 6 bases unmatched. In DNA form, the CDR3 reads TGTGCCAGCAGCTTGAACCCGACAGGGGACGAGCAGTACTTC. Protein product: CASSLNPTGDEQYF.

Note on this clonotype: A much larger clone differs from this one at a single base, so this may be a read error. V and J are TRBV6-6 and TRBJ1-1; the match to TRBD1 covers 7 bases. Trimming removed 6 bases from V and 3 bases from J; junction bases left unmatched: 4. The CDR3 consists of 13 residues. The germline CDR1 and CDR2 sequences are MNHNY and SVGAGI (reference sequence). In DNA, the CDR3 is TGTGCCAGCAGACCTGACAGGGACACTGAAGCTTTCTTT. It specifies CASRPDRDTEAFF.

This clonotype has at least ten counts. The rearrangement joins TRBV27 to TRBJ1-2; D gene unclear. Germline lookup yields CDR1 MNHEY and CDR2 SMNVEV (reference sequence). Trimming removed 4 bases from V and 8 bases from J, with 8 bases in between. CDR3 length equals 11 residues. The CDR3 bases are TGTGCCAGCAGTTACGGAGGAGGCTACACCTTC. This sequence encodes CASSYGGGYTF.

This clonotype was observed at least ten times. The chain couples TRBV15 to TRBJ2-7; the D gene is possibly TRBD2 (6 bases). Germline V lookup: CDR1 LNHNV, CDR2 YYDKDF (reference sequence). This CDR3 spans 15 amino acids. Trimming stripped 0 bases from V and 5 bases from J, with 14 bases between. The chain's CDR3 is CATSRDPGESHEQYF. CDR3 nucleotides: TGTGCCACCAGCAGAGATCCGGGGGAATCCCACGAGCAGTACTTC. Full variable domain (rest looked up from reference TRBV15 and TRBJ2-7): DAMVIQNPRYQVTQFGKPVTLSCSQTLNHNVMYWYQQKSSQAPKLLFHYYDKDFNNEADTPDNFQSRRPNTSFCFLDIRSPGLGDTAMYLCATSRDPGESHEQYFGPGTRLTVT.

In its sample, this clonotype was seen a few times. CDR3 in amino acids: CASSARSGARNEQFF. In DNA form, the CDR3 reads TGTGCCAGCAGTGCCCGATCAGGGGCCCGAAATGAGCAGTTCTTC. V and J are TRBV2 and TRBJ2-1, with a tentative D call TRBD1 (6 bases). Germline V gene data show CDR1 as SNHLY and CDR2 as FYNNEI. V lost 4 bases and J 7 bases, leaving 17 bases between the germline ends. CDR3 length: 15 residues. Full variable domain (outside the CDR3, taken from reference TRBV2 and TRBJ2-1): EPEVTQTPSHQVTQMGQEVILRCVPISNHLYFYWYRQILGQKVEFLVSFYNNEISEKSEIFDDQFSVERPDGSNFTLKIRSTKLEDSAMYFCASSARSGARNEQFFGPGTRLTVL.

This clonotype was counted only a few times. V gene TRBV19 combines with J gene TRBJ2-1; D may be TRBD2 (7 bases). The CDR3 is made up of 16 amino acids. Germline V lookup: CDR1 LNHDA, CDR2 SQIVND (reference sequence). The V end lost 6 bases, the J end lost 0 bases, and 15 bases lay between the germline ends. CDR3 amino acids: CASSVGGRRSYNEQFF. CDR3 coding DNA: TGTGCCAGTAGCGTCGGGGGGCGACGCTCCTACAATGAGCAGTTCTTC.

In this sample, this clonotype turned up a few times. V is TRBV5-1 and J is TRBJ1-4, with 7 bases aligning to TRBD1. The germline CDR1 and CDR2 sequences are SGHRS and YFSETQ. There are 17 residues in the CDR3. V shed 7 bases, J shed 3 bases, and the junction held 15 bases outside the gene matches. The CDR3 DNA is TGCGCCAGCTGCCCGGACAGGAGCCGCAACTCTAATGAAAAACTGTTTTTT. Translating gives CASCPDRSRNSNEKLFF.

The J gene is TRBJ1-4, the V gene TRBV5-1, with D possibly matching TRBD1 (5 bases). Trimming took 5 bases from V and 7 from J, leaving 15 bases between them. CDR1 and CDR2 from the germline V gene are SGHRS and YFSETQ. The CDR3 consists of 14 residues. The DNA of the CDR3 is TGCGCCAGCAGGAGAGGTCCAGGGAGTGAAAAACTGTTTTTT. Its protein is CASRRGPGSEKLFF. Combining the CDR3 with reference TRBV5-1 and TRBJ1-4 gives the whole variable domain KAGVTQTPRYLIKTRGQQVTLSCSPISGHRSVSWYQQTPGQGLQFLFEYFSETQRNKGNFPGRFSGRQFSNSRSEMNVSTLELGDSALYLCASRRGPGSEKLFFGSGTQLSVL.

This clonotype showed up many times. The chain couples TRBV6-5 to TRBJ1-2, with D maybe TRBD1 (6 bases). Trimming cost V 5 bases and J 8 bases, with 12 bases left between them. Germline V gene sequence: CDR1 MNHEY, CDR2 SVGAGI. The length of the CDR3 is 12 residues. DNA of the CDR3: TGTGCCAGCAGTATAGGGGGTGACGGCTACACCTTC. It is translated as CASSIGGDGYTF.

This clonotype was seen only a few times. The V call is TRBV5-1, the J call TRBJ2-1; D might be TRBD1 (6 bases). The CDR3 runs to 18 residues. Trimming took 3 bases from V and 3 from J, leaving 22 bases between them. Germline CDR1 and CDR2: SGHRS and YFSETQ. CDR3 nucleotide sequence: TGCGCCAGCAGCTCCCTCCCAGGACAGACAAGCCTCTACAATGAGCAGTTCTTC. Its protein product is CASSSLPGQTSLYNEQFF.

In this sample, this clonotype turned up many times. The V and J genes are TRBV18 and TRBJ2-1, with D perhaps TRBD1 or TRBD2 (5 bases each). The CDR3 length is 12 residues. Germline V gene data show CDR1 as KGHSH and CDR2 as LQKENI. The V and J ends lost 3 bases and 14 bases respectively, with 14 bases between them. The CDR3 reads CASSPSGPQEFF. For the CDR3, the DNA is TGTGCCAGCTCACCGTCGGGGCCCCAGGAGTTCTTC.

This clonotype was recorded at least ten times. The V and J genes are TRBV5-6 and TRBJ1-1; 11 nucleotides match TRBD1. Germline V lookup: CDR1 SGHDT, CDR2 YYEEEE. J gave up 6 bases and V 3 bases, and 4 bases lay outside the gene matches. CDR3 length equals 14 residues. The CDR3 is CASSSPGQGAEAFF. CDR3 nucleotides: TGTGCCAGCAGCTCCCCGGGACAGGGGGCTGAAGCTTTCTTT.

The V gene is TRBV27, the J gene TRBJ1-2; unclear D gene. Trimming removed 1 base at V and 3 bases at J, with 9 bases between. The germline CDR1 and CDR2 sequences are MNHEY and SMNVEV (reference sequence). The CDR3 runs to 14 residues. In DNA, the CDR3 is TGTGCCAGCAGTTTATACCGGGGATACTATGGCTACACCTTC. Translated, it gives CASSLYRGYYGYTF.

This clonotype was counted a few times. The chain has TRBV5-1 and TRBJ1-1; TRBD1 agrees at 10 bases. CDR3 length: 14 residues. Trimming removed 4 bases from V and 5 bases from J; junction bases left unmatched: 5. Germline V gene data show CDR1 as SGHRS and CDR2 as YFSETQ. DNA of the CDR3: TGCGCCAGCAGCATCGGACAGGGGGGTACTGAAGCTTTCTTT. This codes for CASSIGQGGTEAFF.

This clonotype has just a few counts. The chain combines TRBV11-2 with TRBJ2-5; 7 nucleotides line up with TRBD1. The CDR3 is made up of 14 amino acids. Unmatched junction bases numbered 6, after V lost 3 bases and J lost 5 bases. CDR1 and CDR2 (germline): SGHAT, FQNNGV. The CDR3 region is CASSFTTGDETQYF. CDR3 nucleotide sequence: TGTGCCAGCAGCTTCACAACAGGGGATGAGACCCAGTACTTC.

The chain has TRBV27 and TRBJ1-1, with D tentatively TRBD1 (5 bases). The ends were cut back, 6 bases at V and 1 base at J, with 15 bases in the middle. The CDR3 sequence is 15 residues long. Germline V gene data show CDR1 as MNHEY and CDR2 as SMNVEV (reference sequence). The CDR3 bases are TGTGCCAGCAGCTTCCGGCAGGGAACGAACACTGAAGCTTTCTTT. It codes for CASSFRQGTNTEAFF.

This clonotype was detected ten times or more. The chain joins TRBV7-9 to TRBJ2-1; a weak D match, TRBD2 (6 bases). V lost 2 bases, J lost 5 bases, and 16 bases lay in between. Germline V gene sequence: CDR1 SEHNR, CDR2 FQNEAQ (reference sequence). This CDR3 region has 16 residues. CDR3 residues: CASSLSMGGPDNEQFF. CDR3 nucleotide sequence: TGTGCCAGCAGCTTATCGATGGGGGGACCCGACAATGAGCAGTTCTTC.

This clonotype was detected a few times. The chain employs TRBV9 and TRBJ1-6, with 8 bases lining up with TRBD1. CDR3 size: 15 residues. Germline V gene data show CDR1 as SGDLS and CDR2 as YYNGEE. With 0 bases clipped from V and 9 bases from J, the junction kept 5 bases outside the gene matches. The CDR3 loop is CASSVVDRGGSPLHF. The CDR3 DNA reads TGTGCCAGCAGCGTAGTAGACAGGGGTGGTTCACCCCTCCACTTT.

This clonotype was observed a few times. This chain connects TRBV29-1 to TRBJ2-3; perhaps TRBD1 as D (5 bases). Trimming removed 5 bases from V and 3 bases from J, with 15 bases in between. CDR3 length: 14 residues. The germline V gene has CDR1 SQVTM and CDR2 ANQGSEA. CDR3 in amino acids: CSVLMIRTTDTQYF. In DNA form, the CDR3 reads TGCAGCGTTCTTATGATACGGACAACAGATACGCAGTATTTT.

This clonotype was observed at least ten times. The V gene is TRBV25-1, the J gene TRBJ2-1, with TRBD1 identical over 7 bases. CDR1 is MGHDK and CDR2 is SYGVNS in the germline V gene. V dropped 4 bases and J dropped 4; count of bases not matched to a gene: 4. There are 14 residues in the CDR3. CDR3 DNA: TGTGCCAGCAGTGGACAGGGTGTGTACAATGAGCAGTTCTTC. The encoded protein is CASSGQGVYNEQFF.

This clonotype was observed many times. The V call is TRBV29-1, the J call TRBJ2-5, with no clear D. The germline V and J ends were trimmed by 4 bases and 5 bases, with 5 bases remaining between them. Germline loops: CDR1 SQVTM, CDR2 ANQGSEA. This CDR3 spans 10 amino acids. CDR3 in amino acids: CSVATETQYF. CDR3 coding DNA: TGCAGCGTTGCTACGGAGACCCAGTACTTC.

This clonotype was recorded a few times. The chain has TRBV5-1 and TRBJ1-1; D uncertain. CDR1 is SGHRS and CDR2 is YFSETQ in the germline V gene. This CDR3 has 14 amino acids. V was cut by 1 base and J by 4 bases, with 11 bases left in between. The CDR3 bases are TGCGCCAGCAGCTTGTCGGCACGGGGCACTGAAGCTTTCTTT. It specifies CASSLSARGTEAFF.

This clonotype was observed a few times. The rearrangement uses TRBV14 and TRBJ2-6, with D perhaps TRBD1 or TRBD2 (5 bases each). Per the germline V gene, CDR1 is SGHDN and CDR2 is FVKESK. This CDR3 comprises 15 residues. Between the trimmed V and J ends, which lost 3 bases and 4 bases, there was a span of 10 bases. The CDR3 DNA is TGTGCCAGCAGCCAGAGGGGTGTCGGGGCCAACGTCCTGACTTTC. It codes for CASSQRGVGANVLTF.